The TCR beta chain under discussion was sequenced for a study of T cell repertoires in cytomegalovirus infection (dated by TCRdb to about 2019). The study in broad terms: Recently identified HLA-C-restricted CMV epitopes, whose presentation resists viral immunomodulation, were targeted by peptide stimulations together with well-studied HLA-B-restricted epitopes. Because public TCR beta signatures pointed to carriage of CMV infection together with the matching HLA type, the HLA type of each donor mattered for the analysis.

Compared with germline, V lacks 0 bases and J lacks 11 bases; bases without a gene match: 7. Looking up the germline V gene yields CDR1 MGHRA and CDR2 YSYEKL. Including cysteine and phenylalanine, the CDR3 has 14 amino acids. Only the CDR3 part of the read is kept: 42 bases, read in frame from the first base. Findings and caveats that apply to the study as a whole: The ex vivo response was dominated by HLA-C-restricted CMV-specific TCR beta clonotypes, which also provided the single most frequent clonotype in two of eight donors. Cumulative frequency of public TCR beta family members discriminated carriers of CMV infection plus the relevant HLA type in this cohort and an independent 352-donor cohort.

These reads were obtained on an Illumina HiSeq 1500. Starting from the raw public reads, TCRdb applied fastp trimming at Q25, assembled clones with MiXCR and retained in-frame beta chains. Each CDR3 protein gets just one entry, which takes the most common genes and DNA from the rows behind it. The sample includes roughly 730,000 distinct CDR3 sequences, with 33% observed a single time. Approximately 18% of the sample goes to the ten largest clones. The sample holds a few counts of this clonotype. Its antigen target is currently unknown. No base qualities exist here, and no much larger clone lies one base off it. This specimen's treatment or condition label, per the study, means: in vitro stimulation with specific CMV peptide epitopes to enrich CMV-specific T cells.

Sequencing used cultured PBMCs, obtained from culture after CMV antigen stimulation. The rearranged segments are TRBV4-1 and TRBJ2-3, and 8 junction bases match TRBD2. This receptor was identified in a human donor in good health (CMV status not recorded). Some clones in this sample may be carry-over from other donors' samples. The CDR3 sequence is CASSQDFGRARQYF. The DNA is TGCGCCAGCAGCCAAGATTTCGGGAGGGCCCGGCAGTATTTT.